This is a list of T cell receptor beta chains from one sample in a study of blood T cell repertoires in COVID-19. Generated by immunoSEQ multiplex PCR, the TCRdb table keeps only in-frame clones and is missing some. Of about half a million clones in the sample, 89% are singletons; the top ten hold 0.9%. Sequenced material: peripheral blood. The receptor set was obtained from a man aged 18 to 30 with COVID-19, enrolled during active disease. Each CDR3 is given with its conserved first and last residue. The D gene is left open where the match is weak. Expanded clones are given a class, and other clones once, few, many or no size at all.

>NA|TRBV18|TRBJ1-2|NA
TGTGCCAGCTCACCGACAGGTCTTGAAGGCTATGGCTACACCTTC
CASSPTGLEGYGYTF
>NA|TRBV6-5|TRBJ2-5|NA
TGTGCCAGCAGTTACCGGGGAGGAGAGACCCAGTACTTC
CASSYRGGETQYF
>NA|TRBV15|TRBJ1-3|NA
TGTGCCACCAGCAGAGATTACGGGACAGGAAACACCATATATTTT
CATSRDYGTGNTIYF
>NA|TRBV19|TRBJ1-1|NA
TGTGCCAGTACCATCAGCGGATGGTCTGAAGCTTTCTTT
CASTISGWSEAFF
>NA|TRBV5-1|TRBJ2-3|TRBD2
TGCGCCAGCAGCTTGACACTAGCGGGAGGGCCGCCAGATACGCAGTATTTT
CASSLTLAGGPPDTQYF
>once|TRBV19|TRBJ2-5|TRBD1
TGTGCCAGTAGTGGACAGGGCCAAGAGACCCAGTACTTC
CASSGQGQETQYF
>NA|TRBV6-5|TRBJ2-1|NA
TGTGCCAGCATCGTGGGGGGGCCGGAGAATGAGCAGTTCTTC
CASIVGGPENEQFF
>NA|TRBV7-5|TRBJ2-1|NA
TGTGTCAGAAGCTTAGTGCAAGTACCGGGACAGGGGACCTACAATGAGCAGTTCTTC
CVRSLVQVPGQGTYNEQFF
>NA|TRBV10-2|TRBJ2-1|TRBD1
TGCGCCAGCAGGACAGGGAATGAGCAGTTCTTC
CASRTGNEQFF
>NA|TRBV5-6|TRBJ2-7|NA
TGTGCCAGCAGCTTGGGATACAGGGAAACCTACGAGCAGTACTTC
CASSLGYRETYEQYF
>NA|TRBV6-6|TRBJ2-5|TRBD2
TGTGCCAGCAGTTTCGGAGCGGGAGGCCAAGAGACCCAGTACTTC
CASSFGAGGQETQYF
>NA|TRBV2|TRBJ1-4|NA
TGTGCCAGCAGTGAATTCAGGGGTCCTAATGAAAAACTGTTTTTT
CASSEFRGPNEKLFF
>NA|TRBV30|TRBJ1-6|NA
TGTGCCTGGAGTGCTACGAATTCACCCCTCCACTTT
CAWSATNSPLHF
>NA|TRBV7-5|TRBJ2-1|NA
TGTGTCAGAAGCTCTTGGACTAGCGGGAGGGGTGACTCCTACAATGAGCAGTTCTTC
CVRSSWTSGRGDSYNEQFF
>NA|TRBV4-1|TRBJ1-2|NA
TGCGCCAGCAGTCCGGGGGGATTATCTAGTGGCTACACCTTC
CASSPGGLSSGYTF
>NA|TRBV4-1|TRBJ2-7|TRBD2
TGCGCCAGCAGCCAACTAGCGGGGGCCTACGAGCAGTACTTC
CASSQLAGAYEQYF
>NA|TRBV2|TRBJ1-2|TRBD1
TGTGCCAGCAGTACGGGACAGGGAAGGAGTGGTGGCTACACCTTC
CASSTGQGRSGGYTF
>NA|TRBV5-1|TRBJ2-3|NA
TGCGCCAGCAGCTTGGGGGGGCTCGGGTCAGATACGCAGTATTTT
CASSLGGLGSDTQYF
>NA|TRBV13|TRBJ2-3|NA
TGTGCCAGCAGCTTTTCCGGCAGCGCTTTAAGGAATACGCAGTATTTT
CASSFSGSALRNTQYF
>NA|TRBV19|TRBJ2-3|TRBD2
TGTGCCAGTAGTTCGGGGGGTTTCGGCACAGATACGCAGTATTTT
CASSSGGFGTDTQYF
>NA|TRBV19|TRBJ2-2|TRBD1
TGTGCCAGTAGGACAGGGTGGGACAGCGGGGAGCTGTTTTTT
CASRTGWDSGELFF
>few|TRBV6-2/TRBV6-3|TRBJ1-2|TRBD1
TGTGCCAGCAGTTATCCGAGGGGGCGCAACCATGGCTACACCTTC
CASSYPRGRNHGYTF
>NA|TRBV18|TRBJ2-1|NA
TGTGCCAGCTCACCCTTAGTGGTGGCTAGCGAAGACAATGAGCAGTTCTTC
CASSPLVVASEDNEQFF
>NA|TRBV4-1|TRBJ2-7|TRBD1
TGCGCCAGCAGCCCTGGGACAGACTACGAGCAGTACTTC
CASSPGTDYEQYF
>NA|TRBV7-2|TRBJ2-7|TRBD1
TGTGCCAGCAGCTTAGCGAGGGCAGGGGGCGCCTCCGAGCAGTACTTC
CASSLARAGGASEQYF
>NA|TRBV4-1|TRBJ2-3|TRBD2
TGCGCCAGCAGCCAAGGTCCGGGAGGGCCGTATACGCAGTATTTT
CASSQGPGGPYTQYF
>NA|TRBV4-1|TRBJ1-1|TRBD1
TGCGCCAGCAGCCAAGCTGCGACAGGGCGCACTGAAGCTTTCTTT
CASSQAATGRTEAFF
>NA|TRBV10-2|TRBJ2-7|TRBD2
TGCGCCAGCAGTGAGGGGTGGAGCGGGGGTGAGCAGTACTTC
CASSEGWSGGEQYF
>NA|TRBV18|TRBJ2-1|NA
TGTGCCAGCTCACCAGTTCAGAATGAGCAGTTCTTC
CASSPVQNEQFF
>NA|TRBV5-4|TRBJ2-1|TRBD1
TGTGCCAGCAGCCCAAACAGGGGGGCGGTGGGCAATGAGCAGTTCTTC
CASSPNRGAVGNEQFF
>NA|TRBV6-4|TRBJ1-2|TRBD1
TGTGCCAGCAGCCAACGGACAGGGGGCGATGGCTACACCTTC
CASSQRTGGDGYTF
>NA|TRBV2|TRBJ1-5|NA
TGTGCCAGCAGTGACAGGGGCAATCAGCCCCAGCATTTT
CASSDRGNQPQHF
>NA|TRBV7-9|TRBJ2-3|TRBD2
TGTGCCAGCAGCTTAGCCAGGGCGGGAGAAACAGATACGCAGTATTTT
CASSLARAGETDTQYF
>NA|TRBV6-5|TRBJ1-4|TRBD1
TGTGCCAGCAGTTACTCTCCAGGGGGCAAAGAAAAACTGTTTTTT
CASSYSPGGKEKLFF
>NA|TRBV3-1/TRBV3-2|TRBJ2-5|TRBD2
TGTGCCAGCAGCCGCCGGACTAGCGGGGGGGCGGAGACCCAGTACTTC
CASSRRTSGGAETQYF
>NA|TRBV7-2|TRBJ2-7|TRBD2
TGTGCCAGCAGCTTAGCTTCGAGCGGGGGGTTCTACGAGCAGTACTTC
CASSLASSGGFYEQYF
>NA|TRBV19|TRBJ1-4|NA
TGTGCCAGTAGTATTAGTCAAGATGAAAAACTGTTTTTT
CASSISQDEKLFF
>NA|TRBV5-1|TRBJ1-2|TRBD1
TGCGCCAGCAGCTTGGGAGCCAGGGGGGATGGCTACACCTTC
CASSLGARGDGYTF
>NA|TRBV7-3|TRBJ2-5|TRBD2
TGTGCCAGCAGCTTAAGGGGTAGCGGGAGGACTATCACTTCACAAGAGACCCAGTACTTC
CASSLRGSGRTITSQETQYF
>NA|TRBV6-5|TRBJ2-7|TRBD2
TGTGCCAGCAGTTACTCGGGACTAGCGGAAACCTACGAGCAGTACTTC
CASSYSGLAETYEQYF
>NA|TRBV27|TRBJ2-5|TRBD1
TGTGCCAGCAGTGGACAGGGCGTCGAGACCCAGTACTTC
CASSGQGVETQYF
>few|TRBV7-2|TRBJ2-3|NA
TGTGCCAGCAGCTTAATGCCTAGTTCAGATACGCAGTATTTT
CASSLMPSSDTQYF
>NA|TRBV19|TRBJ2-5|NA
TGTGCCAGTAGTGTATCAGACCAAGAGACCCAGTACTTC
CASSVSDQETQYF
>NA|TRBV7-9|TRBJ2-7|NA
TGTGCCAGCAGCTTAGGACGGGTAGGGGTCTACGAGCAGTACTTC
CASSLGRVGVYEQYF
>NA|TRBV5-6|TRBJ2-7|NA
TGTGCCAGCAGCTTCGCGGTCCTTGAGGACGAGCAGTACTTC
CASSFAVLEDEQYF
>NA|TRBV3-1/TRBV3-2|TRBJ2-3|TRBD2
TGTGCCAGCAGCCTACTAGCGGGGGGCACCACAGATACGCAGTATTTT
CASSLLAGGTTDTQYF
>NA|TRBV25-1|TRBJ1-3|NA
TGTGCCAGCAGTGATCCCGGGGATCTCGTCTCTGGAAACACCATATATTTT
CASSDPGDLVSGNTIYF
>once|TRBV10-1|TRBJ2-2|NA
TGCGCCAGTCGGCTAGGTCCTAACACCGGGGAGCTGTTTTTT
CASRLGPNTGELFF